These 20 T cell receptor beta chains share one sample of origin, sequenced in a study of T cell responses to AZD1222 COVID-19 vaccine. Some clones are missing from TCRdb's copy, which holds only in-frame ones; the method was immunoSEQ multiplex PCR. The sample holds about 160,000 clones, about 95% seen once. This material consisted of peripheral blood, taken on day 0 of AZD1222 vaccination. These receptors originate from an adult in good health.

This chain uses TRBV5-6 with TRBJ2-3; D unclear. Trimming stripped 5 bases from V and 4 bases from J, with 17 bases between. In germline, CDR1 is SGHDT, CDR2 YYEEEE. The CDR3 length is 15 residues. As DNA, the CDR3 is TGTGCCAGCAGACCCCCTCGAACAGCCCCAGATACGCAGTATTTT. Amino acid sequence: CASRPPRTAPDTQYF. Using reference TRBV5-6 and TRBJ2-3 for the parts outside the CDR3, the full variable domain is DAGVTQSPTHLIKTRGQQVTLRCSPKSGHDTVSWYQQALGQGPQFIFQYYEEEERQRGNFPDRFSGHQFPNYSSELNVNALLLGDSALYLCASRPPRTAPDTQYFGPGTRLTVL.

This sequence joins TRBV5-6 and TRBJ1-6; D not certain. Germline CDR1 SGHDT, CDR2 YYEEEE. V lost 5 bases and J 6 bases, leaving 12 bases between the germline ends. CDR3 size: 14 residues. The CDR3 bases are TGTGCCAGCAGTTCGCAGATAACTAATTCACCCCTCCACTTT. As protein: CASSSQITNSPLHF.

The chain couples TRBV5-1 to TRBJ1-2, with 8 nucleotides matching TRBD1. Germline V gives CDR1 SGHRS, CDR2 YFSETQ. V was clipped by 4 bases and J by 5 bases; unmatched bases: 4. This CDR3 is 13 amino acids long. CDR3 region: CASSPQGDYGYTF. CDR3 nucleotides: TGCGCCAGCAGCCCACAGGGGGATTATGGCTACACCTTC.

A single count supports this clone. The genes are TRBV7-9 and TRBJ1-2; a weak D match, TRBD1 (5 bases). There are 14 residues in the CDR3. Trimming pared 6 bases from V and 3 bases from J, leaving 14 bases between. CDR1 and CDR2 from the germline V gene are SEHNR and FQNEAQ (reference sequence). CDR3 sequence: CASRYSGDDYGYTF. The CDR3 nucleotides read TGTGCCAGCAGGTATTCGGGGGACGACTATGGCTACACCTTC.

The chain is built from TRBV9 and TRBJ2-3, with a possible D match to TRBD2 (5 bases). The CDR3 length is 15 residues. V lost 5 bases and J lost 6, with 19 bases in between. Germline CDR1 and CDR2: SGDLS and YYNGEE. The CDR3 protein is CASSYGLASGDTQYF. In DNA, the CDR3 is TGTGCCAGCAGTTATGGACTTGCGTCCGGCGATACGCAGTATTTT.

This chain joins TRBV28 and TRBJ1-2; no firm D call. Germline lookup yields CDR1 MDHEN and CDR2 SYDVKM. This CDR3 comprises 13 residues. The V gene lost 2 bases and the J gene lost 2 bases, with 6 bases spanning the gap. CDR3 bases: TGTGCCAGCAGTTTACCTGGGAACTATGGCTACACCTTC. Amino acid sequence: CASSLPGNYGYTF.

The rearrangement uses TRBV28 and TRBJ2-7; D is ambiguous. Germline CDR1 and CDR2: MDHEN and SYDVKM. The CDR3 extends over 14 amino acids. Between the trimmed V and J ends, which lost 2 bases and 2 bases, there was a span of 10 bases. The CDR3 region has the DNA TGTGCCAGCAGTTTAGGGGTAACCCCCTACGAGCAGTACGTC. This gives the protein CASSLGVTPYEQYV.

The genes are TRBV21-1 and TRBJ2-1; the listed D gene, TRBD1, was not tested against the DNA. TRBV21-1 is tagged as a pseudogene. The CDR3 contains 15 residues. CDR3 nucleotides: TGTGCCAGCAGACCTGGACAGGGGAGATACAATGAGCAGTTCTTC. This codes for CASRPGQGRYNEQFF.

The chain carries TRBV6-1 and TRBJ1-5; D is ambiguous. Germline-derived CDR1 and CDR2 are MNHNS and SASEGT. CDR3 size: 15 residues. The V gene lost 0 bases and the J gene lost 6 bases, with 12 bases spanning the gap. The CDR3 spells CASSEAGGRSQPQHF. CDR3 DNA: TGTGCCAGCAGTGAAGCTGGTGGGAGAAGTCAGCCCCAGCATTTT.

Details on this clone: Within the sample, other DNA sequences also encode this same CDR3. V and J are TRBV2 and TRBJ1-2; D gene ambiguous. There are 13 residues in the CDR3. Germline assignment: CDR1 SNHLY and CDR2 FYNNEI. V was pared by 1 base and J by 4 bases, with 7 bases between. The CDR3 loop reads CASSEGLSYGYTF. The CDR3 DNA sequence: TGTGCCAGCAGTGAAGGGTTGAGCTATGGCTACACCTTC.

The rearrangement links TRBV28 to TRBJ2-7; D is undetermined. V lost 6 bases to trimming and J lost 2 bases, with 11 bases between them. Germline assignment: CDR1 MDHEN and CDR2 SYDVKM. This CDR3 is 13 amino acids long. CDR3 sequence reads: CASSPDGTYEQYV. CDR3 bases: TGTGCCAGCAGCCCCGACGGAACCTACGAGCAGTACGTC.

The gene calls are TRBV25-1 and TRBJ2-2, with 9 nucleotides matching TRBD1. Germline lookup yields CDR1 MGHDK and CDR2 SYGVNS. Trimming cost V 4 bases and J 3 bases; bases outside gene matches: 3. The CDR3 sequence is 15 residues long. The CDR3 sequence is CASSVRDRDTGELFF. The DNA for the CDR3 is TGTGCCAGCAGTGTCCGGGACAGGGACACCGGGGAGCTGTTTTTT.

This clone was found once. V gene TRBV12-3 or TRBV12-4 combines with J gene TRBJ2-1, with 7 bases aligning to TRBD2. The ends lost 8 bases at V and 4 bases at J; junction bases unmatched: 5. The CDR3 is 13 residues long. CDR3 protein: CASSWEGYNEQFF. The CDR3 nucleotides read TGTGCCAGCTCCTGGGAGGGTTACAATGAGCAGTTCTTC.

The chain couples TRBV5-6 to TRBJ2-7; TRBD1 agrees at 7 bases. The CDR3 length is 14 residues. Germline values: CDR1 SGHDT, CDR2 YYEEEE. The J segment lost 2 bases and the V segment lost 4 bases, leaving 6 bases of the junction unmatched. The CDR3 DNA reads as TGTGCCAGCAGCACGCTGGGACAGACCTACGAGCAGTACGTC. It translates to CASSTLGQTYEQYV.

The chain links TRBV15 to TRBJ1-5, with a weak D call TRBD1 (5 bases). This CDR3 has 14 amino acids. The germline V gene encodes CDR1 LNHNV and CDR2 YYDKDF (reference sequence). V shed 1 base and J shed 6 bases, with 10 bases lying between them. This chain's CDR3 is CATSRGGMSQPQHF. The DNA of the CDR3 is TGTGCCACCAGCAGAGGGGGCATGAGTCAGCCCCAGCATTTT.

This chain connects TRBV24-1 to TRBJ2-1; D is uncertain. Germline V CDR1 and CDR2: KGHDR, SFDVKD. V lost 3 bases and J lost 5, with 13 bases in between. CDR3 size: 15 residues. The CDR3 sequence: CATSDPASGHNEQFF. The DNA for the CDR3 is TGTGCCACCAGTGATCCTGCATCGGGTCACAATGAGCAGTTCTTC.

About this clone: This specimen includes other DNA sequences encoding the same CDR3. The chain couples TRBV12-3 or TRBV12-4 to TRBJ2-2; D is undetermined. The CDR3 covers 12 residues. The V end lost 3 bases, the J end lost 5 bases, and 4 bases lay between the germline ends. In DNA form, the CDR3 reads TGTGCCAGCAGTTTCGGTACCGGGGAGCTGTTTTTT. The encoded protein is CASSFGTGELFF.

The rearrangement joins TRBV7-2 to TRBJ1-1; D is uncertain. CDR3 length: 14 amino acids. Trimming removed 5 bases at V and 3 bases at J, with 13 bases between. Germline V gene lookup returns CDR1 SGHTA and CDR2 FQGNSA. The CDR3 protein is CASSLLYGDTEAFF. DNA for the CDR3: TGTGCCAGCAGCCTCCTATATGGAGACACTGAAGCTTTCTTT.

This sequence joins TRBV10-3 and TRBJ1-1; 8 bases align to TRBD1. The germline gives CDR1 ENHRY, CDR2 SYGVKD. Germline trimming cut 10 bases from V and 11 bases from J; bases unmatched to any gene: 12. The CDR3 is made up of 12 amino acids. The CDR3 protein is CATTNQGAQAFF. CDR3 sequence (DNA): TGTGCCACAACTAATCAGGGGGCGCAGGCTTTCTTT.

The genes are TRBV28 and TRBJ2-7; D unclear. V gave up 2 bases and J gave up 1 base, with 3 bases separating them. CDR3 length equals 12 residues. Germline V lookup: CDR1 MDHEN, CDR2 SYDVKM. The CDR3 here is CASSLDSYEQYV. The CDR3, as DNA: TGTGCCAGCAGTTTAGATTCCTACGAGCAGTACGTC.